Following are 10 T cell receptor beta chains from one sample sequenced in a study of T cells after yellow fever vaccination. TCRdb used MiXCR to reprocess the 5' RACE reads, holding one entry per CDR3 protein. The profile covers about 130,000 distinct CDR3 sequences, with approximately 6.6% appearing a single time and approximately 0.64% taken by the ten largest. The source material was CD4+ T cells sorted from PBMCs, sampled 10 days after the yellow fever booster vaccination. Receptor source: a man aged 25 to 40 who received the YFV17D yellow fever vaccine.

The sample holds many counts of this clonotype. The CDR3 spells CASSLGLLGYNEQFF. The CDR3, as DNA: TGTGCCAGCAGCTTAGGTCTTTTGGGATACAATGAGCAGTTCTTC. This chain uses TRBV7-2 with TRBJ2-1; D is undetermined. This CDR3 is built from 15 residues. V lost 1 base, J lost 4 bases, and 11 bases lay in between. CDR1 and CDR2 (germline): SGHTA, FQGNSA.

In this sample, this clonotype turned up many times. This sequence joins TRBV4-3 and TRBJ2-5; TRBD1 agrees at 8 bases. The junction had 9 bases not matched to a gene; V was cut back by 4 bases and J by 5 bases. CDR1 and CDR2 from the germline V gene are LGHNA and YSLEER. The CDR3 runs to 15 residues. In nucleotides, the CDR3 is TGCGCCAGCAGCCCTCTGGACAGGGTGGGTGAGACCCAGTACTTC. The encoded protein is CASSPLDRVGETQYF.

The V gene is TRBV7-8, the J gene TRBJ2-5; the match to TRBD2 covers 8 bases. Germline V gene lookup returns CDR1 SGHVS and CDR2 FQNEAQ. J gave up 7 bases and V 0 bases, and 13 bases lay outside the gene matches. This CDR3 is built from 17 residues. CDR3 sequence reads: CASSLAEGGGGGWTQYF. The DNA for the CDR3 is TGTGCCAGCAGCTTAGCAGAGGGCGGCGGCGGGGGGTGGACCCAGTACTTC.

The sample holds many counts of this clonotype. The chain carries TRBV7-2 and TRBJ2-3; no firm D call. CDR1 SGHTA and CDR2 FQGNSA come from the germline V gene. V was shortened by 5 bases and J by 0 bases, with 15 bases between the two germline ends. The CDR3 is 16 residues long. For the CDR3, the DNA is TGTGCCAGCAGCCCCTACCCACCGCAAAGCACAGATACGCAGTATTTT. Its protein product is CASSPYPPQSTDTQYF.

The CDR3 is CSARWDKAYEQYF. In nucleotides, the CDR3 is TGCAGTGCTAGATGGGACAAAGCCTACGAGCAGTACTTC. The chain recombines TRBV20-1 with TRBJ2-7, with TRBD1 as a possible D gene (6 bases). CDR3 length equals 13 residues. V was clipped by 2 bases and J by 2 bases, with 10 bases between them. The germline V gene has CDR1 DFQATT and CDR2 SNEGSKA (reference sequence).

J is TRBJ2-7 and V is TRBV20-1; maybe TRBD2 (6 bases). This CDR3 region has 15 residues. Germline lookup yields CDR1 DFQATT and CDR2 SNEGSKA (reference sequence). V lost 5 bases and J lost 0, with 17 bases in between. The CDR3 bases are TGCAGTGCTGGCCGAAGGAGTAGCGGCTCCTACGAGCAGTACTTC. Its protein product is CSAGRRSSGSYEQYF.

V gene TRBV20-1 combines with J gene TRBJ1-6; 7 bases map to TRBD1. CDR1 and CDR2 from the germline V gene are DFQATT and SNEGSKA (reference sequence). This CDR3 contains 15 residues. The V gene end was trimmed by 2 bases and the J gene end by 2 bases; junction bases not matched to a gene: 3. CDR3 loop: CSARSRGAYNSPLHF. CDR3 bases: TGCAGTGCTAGATCCAGGGGGGCCTATAATTCACCCCTCCACTTT.

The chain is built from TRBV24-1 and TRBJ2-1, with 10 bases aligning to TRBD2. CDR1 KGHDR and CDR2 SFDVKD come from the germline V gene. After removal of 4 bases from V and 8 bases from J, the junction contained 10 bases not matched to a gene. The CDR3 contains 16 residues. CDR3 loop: CATSDTRSGRADEQFF. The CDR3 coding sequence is TGTGCCACCAGTGACACCCGGAGCGGGAGGGCCGATGAGCAGTTCTTC.

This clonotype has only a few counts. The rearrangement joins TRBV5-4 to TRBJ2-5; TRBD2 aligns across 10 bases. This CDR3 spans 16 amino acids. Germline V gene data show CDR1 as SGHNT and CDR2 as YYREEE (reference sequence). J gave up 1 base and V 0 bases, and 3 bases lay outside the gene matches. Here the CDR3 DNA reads TGTGCCAGCAGCTTGGAAGCGGGAGGGATCCAAGAGACCCAGTACTTC. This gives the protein CASSLEAGGIQETQYF.

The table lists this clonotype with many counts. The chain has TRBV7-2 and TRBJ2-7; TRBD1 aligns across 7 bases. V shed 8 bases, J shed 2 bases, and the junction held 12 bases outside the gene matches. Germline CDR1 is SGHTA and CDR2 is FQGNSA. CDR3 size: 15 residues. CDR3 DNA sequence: TGTGCCAGCGTACGACAGGGATTAAGCCCCTACGAGCAGTACTTC. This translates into CASVRQGLSPYEQYF.